Following are 25 T cell receptor beta chains from one sample sequenced in a study of cytomegalovirus exposure and HLA in healthy donors. The repertoire was sequenced with immunoSEQ multiplex PCR; TCRdb's copy has only in-frame clones and lacks some. Of 150,000 to 200,000 clones listed, 75% to 90% are singletons. The specimen was PBMCs. The source of these receptors is a man aged 18 to 29 in good health and CMV-seropositive.

The rearrangement links TRBV30 to TRBJ2-7; D may be TRBD2 (6 bases). Germline V gives CDR1 GTSNPN, CDR2 SVGIG (reference sequence). V was trimmed by 0 bases and J by 5 bases, leaving 11 bases between them. The CDR3 spans 13 residues. The CDR3 region has the DNA TGTGCCTGGAGTGTACGGGCGGGACACGAGCAGTACTTC. This encodes CAWSVRAGHEQYF.

This chain connects TRBV14 to TRBJ2-5; D is possibly TRBD2 (6 bases). Trimming shortened V by 1 base and J by 5 bases, and 17 bases separated the two germline ends. CDR3 size: 16 residues. Germline CDR1 reads SGHDN; CDR2 reads FVKESK. Here the CDR3 reads CASSQGDGSASETQYF. The CDR3 DNA sequence: TGTGCCAGCAGCCAAGGGGACGGGAGTGCATCTGAGACCCAGTACTTC.

The V call is TRBV11-2, the J call TRBJ2-1; 7 positions agree with TRBD2. The trim removed 2 bases at V and 4 bases at J, leaving 14 bases unmatched. There are 18 residues in the CDR3. Germline lookup yields CDR1 SGHAT and CDR2 FQNNGV. The CDR3 protein is CASSLRGRDLREYNEQFF. Written as DNA, the CDR3 is TGTGCCAGCAGCTTAAGGGGCCGGGACTTGCGGGAGTACAATGAGCAGTTCTTC.

The chain couples TRBV7-9 to TRBJ2-1; 8 bases fit TRBD1. The ends lost 5 bases at V and 0 bases at J; junction bases unmatched: 6. Germline-derived CDR1 and CDR2 are SEHNR and FQNEAQ (reference sequence). The CDR3 totals 16 residues. DNA for the CDR3: TGTGCCAGCAGCCGAAGACAGGGGAGCTCCTACAATGAGCAGTTCTTC. Its protein product is CASSRRQGSSYNEQFF. The variable domain in full, completed from reference TRBV7-9 and TRBJ2-1, reads DTGVSQNPRHKITKRGQNVTFRCDPISEHNRLYWYRQTLGQGPEFLTYFQNEAQLEKSRLLSDRFSAERPKGSFSTLEIQRTEQGDSAMYLCASSRRQGSSYNEQFFGPGTRLTVL.

V usage is TRBV6-1 and J usage is TRBJ2-1; 7 bases map to TRBD2. The V gene's germline CDR1 is MNHNS and CDR2 SASEGT. The CDR3 consists of 13 residues. V was clipped by 6 bases and J by 5 bases; unmatched bases: 4. CDR3 DNA: TGTGCCAGCAGGACTAGCTCTGACAATGAGCAGTTCTTC. As protein: CASRTSSDNEQFF.

V usage is TRBV28 and J usage is TRBJ2-7, with 7 bases matching TRBD1. Germline V gives CDR1 MDHEN, CDR2 SYDVKM. Trimming cost V 4 bases and J 7 bases; bases outside gene matches: 10. This CDR3 has 14 amino acids. The DNA for the CDR3 is TGTGCCAGCAGTTATACAGGGGAGAAAAGGGAGCAGTACTTC. The encoded protein is CASSYTGEKREQYF.

The rearrangement joins TRBV27 to TRBJ2-7, with D perhaps matching TRBD1 (6 bases). Germline CDR1 MNHEY, CDR2 SMNVEV (reference sequence). V gave up 3 bases and J gave up 1 base, with 13 bases separating them. There are 15 residues in the CDR3. The CDR3 sequence is CASSFQGKTSYEQYF. CDR3 coding DNA: TGTGCCAGCAGTTTTCAGGGGAAGACTTCCTACGAGCAGTACTTC.

This chain links TRBV5-8 with TRBJ1-5, with D hard to call. The ends were cut back, 0 bases at V and 6 bases at J, with 10 bases in the middle. CDR1 SGHTS and CDR2 YDEGEE come from the germline V gene. The CDR3 is 14 residues long. CDR3 coding DNA: TGTGCCAGCAGCTTGGTTTCGGTTACTCAGCCCCAGCATTTT. Its protein product is CASSLVSVTQPQHF.

The chain joins TRBV6-1 to TRBJ2-3; 8 bases map to TRBD1. From germline, CDR1 is MNHNS and CDR2 SASEGT. The CDR3 extends over 15 amino acids. V dropped 1 base and J dropped 4; count of bases not matched to a gene: 4. The DNA for the CDR3 is TGTGCCAGCAGTGAAGAGACAGGGGCCGCAGATACGCAGTATTTT. It encodes CASSEETGAADTQYF.

The chain links TRBV6-5 to TRBJ1-2; the match to TRBD1 covers 8 bases. V dropped 1 base and J dropped 6; count of bases not matched to a gene: 7. This CDR3 has 15 amino acids. Germline values: CDR1 MNHEY, CDR2 SVGAGI. The CDR3 spells CASSYFPGGIDGYTF. CDR3 coding DNA: TGTGCCAGCAGTTACTTCCCAGGGGGCATCGATGGCTACACCTTC.

V gene TRBV6-5 combines with J gene TRBJ2-1, with 9 bases aligning to TRBD1. The CDR3 extends over 15 amino acids. The V segment lost 3 bases and the J segment 8 bases; nucleotides outside the gene matches: 8. CDR1 and CDR2 (germline): MNHEY, SVGAGI. CDR3 sequence (DNA): TGTGCCAGCAGTTATCGAGGGACAGGGAAGCATGAGCAGTTCTTC. Amino acid sequence: CASSYRGTGKHEQFF.

The chain's CDR3 is CAWRPYGGSEKLFF. CDR3 nucleotides: TGTGCCTGGAGGCCCTACGGGGGTAGTGAAAAACTGTTTTTT. The chain links TRBV30 to TRBJ1-4; tentative D call: TRBD1 (5 bases). The V gene's germline CDR1 is GTSNPN and CDR2 SVGIG (reference sequence). The CDR3 is made up of 14 amino acids. V shed 3 bases and J shed 7 bases, with 15 bases lying between them. Full variable domain (missing parts from reference TRBV30 and TRBJ1-4): SQTIHQWPATLVQPVGSPLSLECTVEGTSNPNLYWYRQAAGRGLQLLFYSVGIGQISSEVPQNLSASRPQDRQFILSSKKLLLSDSGFYLCAWRPYGGSEKLFFGSGTQLSVL.

The chain combines TRBV28 with TRBJ1-1; D is ambiguous. V was clipped by 5 bases and J by 6 bases, with 10 bases between them. The CDR3 consists of 12 residues. CDR1 is MDHEN and CDR2 is SYDVKM in the germline V gene. The CDR3 nucleotides are TGTGCCAGCAGTCCAGTAAGCGCTGAAGCTTTCTTT. Protein product: CASSPVSAEAFF.

The genes are TRBV28 and TRBJ1-2; a weak D match, TRBD1 (5 bases). Germline CDR1 reads MDHEN; CDR2 reads SYDVKM. V lost 3 bases and J 3 bases, leaving 14 bases between the germline ends. The CDR3 runs to 15 residues. CDR3 amino acids: CASSFLPGQDYGYTF. The CDR3 DNA reads TGTGCCAGCAGTTTCCTTCCAGGGCAAGACTATGGCTACACCTTC.

The rearrangement links TRBV10-3 to TRBJ2-1; D is perhaps TRBD1 (6 bases). The CDR3 is 11 residues long. Trimming stripped 10 bases from V and 10 bases from J, with 14 bases between. In germline, CDR1 is ENHRY, CDR2 SYGVKD. The CDR3 loop is CATGETGEQFF. For the CDR3, the DNA is TGTGCCACTGGGGAAACAGGGGAGCAGTTCTTC.

The rearrangement links TRBV29-1 to TRBJ2-1, with D tentatively TRBD2 (5 bases). The ends were cut back, 0 bases at V and 4 bases at J, with 16 bases in the middle. CDR3 length equals 16 residues. Germline lookup yields CDR1 SQVTM and CDR2 ANQGSEA. CDR3 nucleotide sequence: TGCAGCGTTGAAGATCTCCGGGATAGTAGGTACAATGAGCAGTTCTTC. This sequence encodes CSVEDLRDSRYNEQFF.

The chain combines TRBV9 with TRBJ1-4; tentative D call: TRBD1 (5 bases). Germline CDR1 reads SGDLS; CDR2 reads YYNGEE. V was trimmed by 0 bases and J by 4 bases, leaving 7 bases between them. The CDR3 has 14 residues. The CDR3 sequence: CASSVGDFNEKLFF. CDR3 in DNA: TGTGCCAGCAGCGTAGGGGACTTTAATGAAAAACTGTTTTTT.

This rearrangement joins TRBV29-1 to TRBJ1-2; no definite D call. The CDR3 runs 15 residues. Per germline, CDR1 SQVTM and CDR2 ANQGSEA. Trimming shortened V by 5 bases and J by 8 bases, and 24 bases separated the two germline ends. CDR3 loop: CSVSASLLGSSGYTF. CDR3 in DNA: TGCAGCGTTTCTGCCAGCCTGCTTGGTTCTAGCGGCTACACCTTC. Supplemented by reference TRBV29-1 and TRBJ1-2, the full variable domain reads SAVISQKPSRDICQRGTSLTIQCQVDSQVTMMFWYRQQPGQSLTLIATANQGSEATYESGFVIDKFPISRPNLTFSTLTVSNMSPEDSSIYLCSVSASLLGSSGYTFGSGTRLTVV.

This clone appeared a single time. This CDR3 is CASNRVGSGNTIYF. The CDR3 DNA reads as TGTGCCTCGAACAGGGTCGGCTCTGGAAACACCATATATTTT. The chain employs TRBV2 and TRBJ1-3, with a tentative D call TRBD1 (6 bases). The V end was cut by 11 bases, the J end by 0 bases, with 14 bases between. The CDR3 contains 14 residues. Germline V gene data show CDR1 as SNHLY and CDR2 as FYNNEI.

The chain couples TRBV14 to TRBJ2-7, with 8 bases aligning to TRBD2. V was pared by 1 base and J by 3 bases, with 5 bases of the junction left unmatched. Per the germline V gene, CDR1 is SGHDN and CDR2 is FVKESK. CDR3 length: 15 amino acids. This CDR3 is CASSQGTGGGYEQYF. The CDR3 DNA reads as TGTGCCAGCAGCCAAGGAACGGGAGGGGGCTACGAGCAGTACTTC. Looking up the rest from reference TRBV14 and TRBJ2-7 gives the full variable domain: EAGVTQFPSHSVIEKGQTVTLRCDPISGHDNLYWYRRVMGKEIKFLLHFVKESKQDESGMPNNRFLAERTGGTYSTLKVQPAELEDSGVYFCASSQGTGGGYEQYFGPGTRLTVT.

In DNA, the CDR3 is TGTGCCAGCAGCCAGACCCTAGGAGGCTACCACGAGCAGTACTTC. Amino acids: CASSQTLGGYHEQYF. V usage is TRBV14 and J usage is TRBJ2-7; maybe TRBD2 (5 bases). The CDR3 is 15 amino acids. CDR1 is SGHDN and CDR2 is FVKESK in the germline V gene. V lost 3 bases and J 5 bases, leaving 17 bases between the germline ends. The whole variable domain, filled in from reference TRBV14 and TRBJ2-7, reads EAGVTQFPSHSVIEKGQTVTLRCDPISGHDNLYWYRRVMGKEIKFLLHFVKESKQDESGMPNNRFLAERTGGTYSTLKVQPAELEDSGVYFCASSQTLGGYHEQYFGPGTRLTVT.

The chain links TRBV11-2 to TRBJ2-7; 12 nucleotides agree with TRBD1. The CDR3 covers 16 residues. V was pared by 4 bases and J by 4 bases, with 8 bases of the junction left unmatched. Germline V lookup: CDR1 SGHAT, CDR2 FQNNGV. CDR3 bases: TGTGCCAGCAGCTCTACCGGGACAGGGGGCGGTTACGAGCAGTACTTC. This codes for CASSSTGTGGGYEQYF.

This chain uses TRBV6-5 with TRBJ2-2; D remains ambiguous. CDR1 is MNHEY and CDR2 is SVGAGI in the germline V gene. The CDR3 is 15 residues long. Trimming took 1 base from V and 1 from J, leaving 7 bases between them. The DNA of the CDR3 is TGTGCCAGCAGTTACTGGTCAGTGAACACCGGGGAGCTGTTTTTT. As protein: CASSYWSVNTGELFF.

The V and J genes are TRBV30 and TRBJ2-1, with 9 bases aligning to TRBD1. Trimming removed 2 bases from V and 8 bases from J; junction bases left unmatched: 13. The CDR3 has 16 residues. The germline CDR1 and CDR2 sequences are GTSNPN and SVGIG (reference sequence). CDR3 nucleotides: TGTGCCTGGAGTCTAGGGACAGGGAGCGGATGGGATGAGCAGTTCTTC. Translating gives CAWSLGTGSGWDEQFF.

The CDR3 region has the DNA TGTGCCAGCAGCTTGGGGGGGGCCGCAGGCACTGAAGCTTTCTTT. It encodes CASSLGGAAGTEAFF. This sequence joins TRBV11-2 and TRBJ1-1; D may be TRBD1 (6 bases). This CDR3 region has 15 residues. The V and J ends lost 3 bases and 4 bases respectively, with 15 bases between them. Germline CDR1 SGHAT, CDR2 FQNNGV.